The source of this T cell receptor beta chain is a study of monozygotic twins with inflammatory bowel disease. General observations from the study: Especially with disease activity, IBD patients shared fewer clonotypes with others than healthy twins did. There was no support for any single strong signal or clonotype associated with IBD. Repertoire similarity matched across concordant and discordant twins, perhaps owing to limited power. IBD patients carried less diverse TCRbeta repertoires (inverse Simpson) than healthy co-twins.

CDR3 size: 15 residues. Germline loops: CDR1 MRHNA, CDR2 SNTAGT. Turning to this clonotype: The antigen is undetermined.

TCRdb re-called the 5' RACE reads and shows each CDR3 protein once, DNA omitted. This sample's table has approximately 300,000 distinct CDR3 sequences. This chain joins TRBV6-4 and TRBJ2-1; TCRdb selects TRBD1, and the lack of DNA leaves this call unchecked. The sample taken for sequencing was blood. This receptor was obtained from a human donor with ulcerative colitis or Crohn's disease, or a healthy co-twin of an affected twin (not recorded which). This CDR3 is CASSDEQGYYNEQFF.